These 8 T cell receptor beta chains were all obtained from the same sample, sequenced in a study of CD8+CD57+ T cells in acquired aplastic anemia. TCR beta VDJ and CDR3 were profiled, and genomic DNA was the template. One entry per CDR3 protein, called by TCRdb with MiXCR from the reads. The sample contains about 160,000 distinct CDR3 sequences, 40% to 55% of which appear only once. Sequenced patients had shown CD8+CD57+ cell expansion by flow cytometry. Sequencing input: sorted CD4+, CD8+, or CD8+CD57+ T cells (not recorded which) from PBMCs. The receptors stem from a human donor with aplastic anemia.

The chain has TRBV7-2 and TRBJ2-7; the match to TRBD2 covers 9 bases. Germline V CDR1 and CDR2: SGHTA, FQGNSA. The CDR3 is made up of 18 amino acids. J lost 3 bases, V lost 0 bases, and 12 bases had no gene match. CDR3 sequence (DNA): TGTGCCAGCAGCTTAGCTGAGTCGGGCCTAGCGGGGAACTACGAGCAGTACTTC. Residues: CASSLAESGLAGNYEQYF.

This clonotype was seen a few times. CDR3 residues: CASNEGGFLEKLFF. The CDR3 DNA follows: TGTGCCAGCAACGAGGGGGGATTTTTGGAAAAACTGTTTTTT. The chain combines TRBV12-3 or TRBV12-4 with TRBJ1-4, with D possibly TRBD1 on 6 matching bases. The CDR3 length is 14 residues. Between the trimmed V and J ends, which lost 7 bases and 8 bases, there was a span of 17 bases.

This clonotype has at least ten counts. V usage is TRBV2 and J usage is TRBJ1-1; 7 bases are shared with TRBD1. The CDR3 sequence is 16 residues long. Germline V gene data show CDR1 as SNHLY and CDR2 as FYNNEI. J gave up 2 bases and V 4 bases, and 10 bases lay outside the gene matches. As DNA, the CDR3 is TGTGCCAGCAGTGCCCTCTTAGGGGGCTTCAACACTGAAGCTTTCTTT. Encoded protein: CASSALLGGFNTEAFF. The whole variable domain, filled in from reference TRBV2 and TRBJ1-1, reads EPEVTQTPSHQVTQMGQEVILRCVPISNHLYFYWYRQILGQKVEFLVSFYNNEISEKSEIFDDQFSVERPDGSNFTLKIRSTKLEDSAMYFCASSALLGGFNTEAFFGQGTRLTVV.

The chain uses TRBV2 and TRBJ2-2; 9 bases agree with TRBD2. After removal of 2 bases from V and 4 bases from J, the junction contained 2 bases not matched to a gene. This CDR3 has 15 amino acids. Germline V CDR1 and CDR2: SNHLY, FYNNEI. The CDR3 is CASSERGRATGELFF. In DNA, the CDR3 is TGTGCCAGCAGTGAACGCGGGAGGGCCACCGGGGAGCTGTTTTTT.

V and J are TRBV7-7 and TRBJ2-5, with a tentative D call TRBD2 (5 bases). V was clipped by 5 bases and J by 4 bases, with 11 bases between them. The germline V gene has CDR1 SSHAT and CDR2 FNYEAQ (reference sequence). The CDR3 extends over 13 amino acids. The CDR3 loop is CASSPGMAETQYF. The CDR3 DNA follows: TGTGCCAGCAGCCCCGGGATGGCAGAGACCCAGTACTTC.

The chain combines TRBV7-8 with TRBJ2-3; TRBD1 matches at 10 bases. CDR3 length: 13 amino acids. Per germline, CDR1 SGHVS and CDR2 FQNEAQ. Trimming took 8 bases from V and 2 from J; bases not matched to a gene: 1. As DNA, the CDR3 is TGTGCCAGCGGACAGGGGGTCACAGATACGCAGTATTTT. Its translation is CASGQGVTDTQYF.

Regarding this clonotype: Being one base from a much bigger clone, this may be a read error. CDR3 residues: CAGSYLMATNEKLFF. In DNA, the CDR3 is TGTGCCGGCAGTTACCTCATGGCAACTAATGAAAAACTGTTTTTT. The rearrangement links TRBV6-5 to TRBJ1-4; unclear D gene. This CDR3 comprises 15 residues. Germline lookup yields CDR1 MNHEY and CDR2 SVGAGI.

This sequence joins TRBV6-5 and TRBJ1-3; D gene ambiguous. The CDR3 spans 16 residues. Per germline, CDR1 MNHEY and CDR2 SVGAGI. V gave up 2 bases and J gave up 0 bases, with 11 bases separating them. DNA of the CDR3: TGTGCCAGCAGTTACGGCGGTAAAGACTCTGGAAACACCATATATTTT. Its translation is CASSYGGKDSGNTIYF.